This T cell receptor beta chain comes out of a study of molecular identifiers for immune sequencing clone quantification. The CDR3 length is 16 residues. Concerning this clonotype: Its matching antigen is unknown. The junction departs from the called germline gene at one end, perhaps through a read error.

TCRdb re-analysed the PCR reads in MiXCR, keeping a single row per CDR3 protein. This repertoire shows 85,000 to 90,000 distinct CDR3 sequences, roughly 25% found once; its top ten account for about 0.73%. The authors gated naive CD8 T cells as CD8+CD4-CCR7+CD45RA+ for sorting. Broader study findings: Clones carrying above 20 RNA copies accounted for over 98% of effector molecules, under 1% in naive cells.

V and J are TRBV12-3 or TRBV12-4 and TRBJ2-5; 8 bases are a match to TRBD2. Input material: naive CD8+ T cells from blood, with Jurkat cell RNA spiked in. Specified subset: FACS-sorted CD8+CD4-CCR7+CD45RA+ naive T cells. The source is a human donor in good health. Some libraries in this study had Jurkat cell RNA spiked in. Here the CDR3 reads CASSFPGGSGEETQHF. In DNA, the CDR3 is TGTGCCAGCAGTTTCCCAGGCGGTAGCGGGGAAGAGACCCAGCACTTC.